The 23 T cell receptor beta chains below all came from one sample that was sequenced in a study of chemoradiotherapy in HPV16-positive cancers. Profiling relied on immunoSEQ multiplex PCR, and the TCRdb table lists in-frame clones only, not all of them. The table lists around 29,000 clones, around 93% of them singletons. Sequenced material: blood, taken from a patient who underwent chemoradiotherapy. The origin of the receptors is a human donor with HPV-associated anogenital cancer.

This clone was seen only once. The rearrangement links TRBV28 to TRBJ1-2; D unresolved. The germline V and J ends were trimmed by 7 bases and 8 bases, with 20 bases remaining between them. Germline loops: CDR1 MDHEN, CDR2 SYDVKM. The CDR3 loop spans 14 amino acids. The CDR3 reads CASTLGSQFIGYTF. CDR3 nucleotides: TGTGCCAGCACCTTAGGCTCACAGTTCATAGGCTACACCTTC.

The CDR3 DNA follows: TGTGCCATCAGCGAACAGGGTAACTATGGCTACACCTTC. It codes for CAISEQGNYGYTF. The chain has TRBV10-3 and TRBJ1-2; a weak D match, TRBD1 (6 bases). The CDR3 has 13 residues. The V end was cut by 6 bases, the J end by 1 base, with 9 bases between. Germline lookup yields CDR1 ENHRY and CDR2 SYGVKD.

The V and J genes are TRBV7-2 and TRBJ2-3; D not certain. The V and J ends lost 3 bases and 3 bases respectively, with 16 bases between them. CDR1 is SGHTA, CDR2 FQGNSA, per germline. The length of the CDR3 is 16 residues. For the CDR3, the DNA is TGTGCCAGCAGCTTTCTTGGGCGGTTGGGAACAGATACGCAGTATTTT. As protein: CASSFLGRLGTDTQYF. The complete variable domain, with remaining parts taken from reference TRBV7-2 and TRBJ2-3, reads GAGVSQSPSNKVTEKGKDVELRCDPISGHTALYWYRQSLGQGLEFLIYFQGNSAPDKSGLPSDRFSAERTGGSVSTLTIQRTQQEDSAVYLCASSFLGRLGTDTQYFGPGTRLTVL.

A remark on this clone: A much larger clonotype is one base distant, so this may be a read error. The genes are TRBV6-6 and TRBJ2-7, with D maybe TRBD1 (6 bases). CDR1 and CDR2 from the germline V gene are MNHNY and SVGAGI (reference sequence). Trimming pared 5 bases from V and 2 bases from J, leaving 7 bases between. The CDR3 spans 12 residues. The CDR3 sequence is CASSTGTYEQYF. DNA for the CDR3: TGTGCCAGCAGTACAGGGACCTACGAGCAGTACTTC.

This chain links TRBV6-5 with TRBJ2-7; D perhaps matches TRBD2 (6 bases). The CDR3 sequence is 13 residues long. CDR1 is MNHEY and CDR2 is SVGAGI in the germline V gene. Trimming left V 6 bases short and J 7 bases short, with 16 bases between. In nucleotides, the CDR3 is TGTGCCAGCAGGAAATTGGGGGGTATGGAGCAGTACTTC. Residues: CASRKLGGMEQYF.

The V and J genes are TRBV4-2 and TRBJ2-3; TRBD1 or TRBD2 may be the D gene (5 bases each). The CDR3 has 14 amino acids. Germline V gene lookup returns CDR1 LGHNA and CDR2 YNFKEQ. The ends were cut back, 4 bases at V and 2 bases at J, with 10 bases in the middle. Here the CDR3 reads CASSPGPLTDTQYF. The DNA for the CDR3 is TGTGCCAGCAGCCCGGGGCCTCTCACAGATACGCAGTATTTT.

This chain connects TRBV30 to TRBJ2-1, with TRBD2 matching 10 bases. After removal of 6 bases from V and 4 bases from J, the junction contained 6 bases not matched to a gene. The CDR3 spans 14 residues. Germline CDR1 GTSNPN, CDR2 SVGIG (reference sequence). The CDR3 spells CACQREGLYNEQFF. Written as DNA, the CDR3 is TGTGCCTGTCAGCGGGAGGGCCTATACAATGAGCAGTTCTTC.

The CDR3 sequence is CASSPKPQRELFF. The CDR3 DNA sequence: TGCGCCAGCAGCCCAAAGCCCCAACGGGAGCTGTTTTTT. This rearrangement joins TRBV5-1 to TRBJ2-2; no firm D call. The germline gives CDR1 SGHRS, CDR2 YFSETQ. The CDR3 is made up of 13 amino acids. Trimming removed 4 bases from V and 9 bases from J, with 13 bases in between. The variable domain in full, with the rest retrieved from reference TRBV5-1 and TRBJ2-2, is KAGVTQTPRYLIKTRGQQVTLSCSPISGHRSVSWYQQTPGQGLQFLFEYFSETQRNKGNFPGRFSGRQFSNSRSEMNVSTLELGDSALYLCASSPKPQRELFFGEGSRLTVL.

The rearrangement joins TRBV11-2 to TRBJ2-7, with 8 bases lining up with TRBD1. J was trimmed by 7 bases and V by 3 bases; bases with no gene match: 8. Per the germline V gene, CDR1 is SGHAT and CDR2 is FQNNGV. The length of the CDR3 is 14 residues. DNA of the CDR3: TGTGCCAGCAGCTTTAGCAGGGGGCTAGATGAGCAGTACTTC. Translating it yields CASSFSRGLDEQYF.

This rearrangement joins TRBV18 to TRBJ2-7; D unresolved. Germline assignment: CDR1 KGHSH and CDR2 LQKENI. The CDR3 runs to 17 residues. Deletions cut 6 bases from V and 5 bases from J, with 26 bases between. CDR3 loop: CASSSTGSWSGPHEQYF. The DNA of the CDR3 is TGTGCCAGCTCCTCCACCGGTAGTTGGTCCGGGCCCCACGAGCAGTACTTC.

This sequence joins TRBV15 and TRBJ2-1; TRBD1 matches at 7 bases. This CDR3 contains 16 residues. Germline lookup yields CDR1 LNHNV and CDR2 YYDKDF (reference sequence). Losses at the gene ends were 4 bases for V and 4 bases for J; bases not matched to a gene: 10. CDR3 sequence reads: CATSKLDRDFYNEQFF. The CDR3 DNA reads as TGTGCCACCAGCAAACTAGACAGGGATTTTTACAATGAGCAGTTCTTC.

In its sample, this clone was seen once. The chain links TRBV14 to TRBJ1-1, with D possibly TRBD1 on 5 matching bases. Germline loops: CDR1 SGHDN, CDR2 FVKESK. This CDR3 has 15 residues. Trimming removed 7 bases at V and 3 bases at J, with 18 bases between. The DNA for the CDR3 is TGTGCCAGCAAGGGACTCCCCCTGCACGACACTGAAGCTTTCTTT. Its translation is CASKGLPLHDTEAFF.

The genes are TRBV2 and TRBJ2-7, with no clear D. Trimming left V 3 bases short and J 1 base short, with 13 bases between. This CDR3 comprises 15 residues. Germline V gene data show CDR1 as SNHLY and CDR2 as FYNNEI. The CDR3 reads CASSDNGLESYEQYF. DNA of the CDR3: TGTGCCAGCAGTGATAACGGTTTGGAATCCTACGAGCAGTACTTC. Combining the CDR3 with reference TRBV2 and TRBJ2-7 gives the whole variable domain EPEVTQTPSHQVTQMGQEVILRCVPISNHLYFYWYRQILGQKVEFLVSFYNNEISEKSEIFDDQFSVERPDGSNFTLKIRSTKLEDSAMYFCASSDNGLESYEQYFGPGTRLTVT.

This clone was observed a single time. V is TRBV2 and J is TRBJ2-7, with 8 bases lining up with TRBD1. V lost 1 base to trimming and J lost 5 bases; unmatched junction nucleotides: 7. The CDR3 sequence is 15 residues long. Per the germline V gene, CDR1 is SNHLY and CDR2 is FYNNEI. The CDR3 sequence: CASSEGRGLFNEQYF. The CDR3 DNA reads as TGTGCCAGCAGTGAAGGCAGGGGGCTATTCAACGAGCAGTACTTC.

This clone was seen a single time. The chain couples TRBV6-5 to TRBJ2-2; no definite D call. CDR1 is MNHEY and CDR2 is SVGAGI in the germline V gene. CDR3 length: 15 amino acids. The V gene lost 8 bases and the J gene lost 3 bases, with 16 bases spanning the gap. CDR3 in DNA: TGTGCCAGCGGCTCGTCCAGCCGCTACACCGGGGAGCTGTTTTTT. This sequence encodes CASGSSSRYTGELFF.

The gene calls are TRBV28 and TRBJ2-7, with D possibly being TRBD1 or TRBD2 (5 bases each). V lost 5 bases and J lost 6, with 11 bases in between. Germline V gene data show CDR1 as MDHEN and CDR2 as SYDVKM. The CDR3 loop spans 12 amino acids. The CDR3 region has the DNA TGTGCCAGCAGTGATTTAGGGACCGAGCAGTACTTC. Amino acid sequence: CASSDLGTEQYF.

In its sample, this clone was seen a few times. This chain joins TRBV7-3 and TRBJ1-1; 7 nucleotides agree with TRBD1. Germline trimming cut 0 bases from V and 3 bases from J; bases unmatched to any gene: 4. Germline assignment: CDR1 SGHTA and CDR2 FQGTGA. The CDR3 runs to 15 residues. The CDR3 sequence is CASSLTRGRDTEAFF. DNA of the CDR3: TGTGCCAGCAGCTTAACCAGGGGGAGGGACACTGAAGCTTTCTTT.

This chain joins TRBV18 and TRBJ1-1, with D hard to call. The CDR3 contains 12 residues. V lost 2 bases to trimming and J lost 4 bases, with 5 bases between them. Germline-derived CDR1 and CDR2 are KGHSH and LQKENI. The CDR3 bases are TGTGCCAGCTCACCAGCGGTCACTGAAGCTTTCTTT. Translated: CASSPAVTEAFF.

J is TRBJ2-1 and V is TRBV7-2; TRBD2 matches 8 bases. With 3 bases clipped from V and 4 bases from J, the junction kept 5 bases outside the gene matches. Per the germline V gene, CDR1 is SGHTA and CDR2 is FQGNSA. The CDR3 contains 15 residues. The CDR3 nucleotides read TGTGCCAGCAGCTTTGGAGCGGGGGAATACAATGAGCAGTTCTTC. This codes for CASSFGAGEYNEQFF.

This chain joins TRBV7-8 and TRBJ2-7; 11 nucleotides align to TRBD2. Trimming at V came to 4 bases and at J to 6 bases, leaving 2 bases not matched to a gene. From germline, CDR1 is SGHVS and CDR2 FQNEAQ. The CDR3 runs 13 residues. CDR3: CASSYGLAGEQYF. The CDR3 nucleotides are TGTGCCAGCAGCTACGGACTAGCGGGCGAGCAGTACTTC.

V and J are TRBV4-1 and TRBJ2-2, with D perhaps matching TRBD1 or TRBD2 (5 bases each). The CDR3 is 17 residues long. Germline V gene sequence: CDR1 MGHRA, CDR2 YSYEKL. Trimming stripped 0 bases from V and 0 bases from J, with 11 bases between. CDR3 residues: CASSQDFWGSNTGELFF. Written as DNA, the CDR3 is TGCGCCAGCAGCCAAGATTTTTGGGGGTCGAACACCGGGGAGCTGTTTTTT.

The J gene is TRBJ2-7, the V gene TRBV30; 8 bases align to TRBD1. CDR3 length: 12 residues. V dropped 7 bases and J dropped 4; count of bases not matched to a gene: 6. Looked up from germline, CDR1 is GTSNPN and CDR2 is SVGIG (reference sequence). This CDR3 is CASSTGGYEQYF. CDR3 nucleotides: TGTGCCTCCTCCACAGGGGGTTACGAGCAGTACTTC.

The chain carries TRBV5-6 and TRBJ2-7, with D possibly matching TRBD1 (6 bases). Between the trimmed V and J ends, which lost 4 bases and 1 base, there was a span of 15 bases. The CDR3 totals 15 residues. From germline, CDR1 is SGHDT and CDR2 YYEEEE. In nucleotides, the CDR3 is TGTGCCAGCAGCCTACCGTACAGGGAATCCTACGAGCAGTACTTC. Translating gives CASSLPYRESYEQYF.